The rows below give T cell receptor beta chains drawn from one sample of a study of T cells in Graves' hyperthyroidism and ophthalmopathy. TCRdb reprocessed the multiplex PCR reads with MiXCR, giving one entry per CDR3 protein. Found here are under 450,000 distinct CDR3 sequences, 13% of them singletons; the top ten hold 20%. The source material was blood. The receptors originated from a man younger than 40 with Graves' hyperthyroidism that later progressed to Graves' ophthalmopathy. Both conserved end residues are part of each CDR3. A D gene is named only where the DNA matches it firmly. Clone size appears in some rows only: once, few, many, or a class for an expanded clone.

clone size | D gene | J gene | V gene | CDR3 protein | CDR3 DNA
many | TRBD1 | TRBJ1-4 | TRBV30 | CAGFIRNRGPNEKLFF | TGTGCCGGATTTATTCGGAACAGGGGGCCTAATGAAAAACTGTTTTTT
many | TRBD1 | TRBJ1-1 | TRBV20-1 | CSARGTGDTEAFF | TGCAGTGCTAGAGGGACAGGGGACACTGAAGCTTTCTTT
many | TRBD1 | TRBJ1-1 | TRBV20-1 | CSARPGGGGTEAFF | TGCAGTGCTAGACCAGGGGGGGGTGGAACTGAAGCTTTCTTT
NA | NA | TRBJ2-1 | TRBV5-1 | CASRLDATANNEQFF | TGCGCCAGCAGGTTAGACGCAACAGCGAACAATGAGCAGTTCTTC
few | TRBD1 | TRBJ1-1 | TRBV19 | CASSIVTGYAEAFF | TGTGCCAGTAGTATAGTGACAGGGTACGCTGAAGCTTTCTTT
NA | TRBD1 | TRBJ1-5 | TRBV7-2 | CASSFPGTANQPQHF | TGTGCCAGCAGCTTCCCGGGGACAGCCAATCAGCCCCAGCATTTT
few | NA | TRBJ2-3 | TRBV5-1 | CASSWFGGRGTDTQYF | TGCGCCAGCAGCTGGTTCGGGGGCCGGGGCACAGATACGCAGTATTTT
many | TRBD1 | TRBJ1-1 | TRBV28 | CASSHRDSGAAFF | TGTGCCAGCAGTCACCGGGACAGCGGGGCAGCTTTCTTT
many | TRBD1 | TRBJ1-2 | TRBV12-5 | CASGLAGRGGADGYTF | TGTGCTAGTGGTTTGGCAGGTCGAGGGGGCGCGGATGGCTACACCTTC
many | TRBD1 | TRBJ2-7 | TRBV12-3/TRBV12-4 | CASSPGQGHTYEQYF | TGTGCCAGCAGCCCGGGACAGGGACACACCTACGAGCAGTACTTC
once | TRBD1 | TRBJ1-2 | TRBV3-1 | CASSQLPGQSYGYTF | TGTGCCAGCAGCCAGCTGCCGGGACAGAGCTATGGCTACACCTTC
few | NA | TRBJ1-1 | TRBV19 | CASSMMRAEAFF | TGTGCCAGTAGTATGATGCGGGCTGAAGCTTTCTTT
many | NA | TRBJ2-2 | TRBV6-5 | CASSYSGTGELFF | TGTGCCAGCAGTTACTCCGGCACCGGGGAGCTGTTTTTT
NA | NA | TRBJ1-5 | TRBV2 | CASNGAWTPDQPQHF | TGTGCCAGCAATGGCGCGTGGACGCCCGATCAGCCCCAGCATTTT
few | TRBD2 | TRBJ2-1 | TRBV7-3 | CASSRLAGGHSEQFF | TGTGCCAGCTCCCGACTAGCGGGGGGGCATAGTGAGCAGTTCTTC
NA | NA | TRBJ2-7 | TRBV15 | CATSTTGSYEQYF | TGTGCCACCAGCACCACAGGGTCCTACGAGCAGTACTTC
NA | TRBD2 | TRBJ2-3 | TRBV7-9 | CASSYGPTSGGASTQYF | TGTGCCAGCAGCTACGGACCTACTAGCGGGGGGGCGAGTACGCAGTATTTT
many | NA | TRBJ1-1 | TRBV3-1 | CASSQYGSEAFF | TGTGCCAGCAGCCAATACGGTTCTGAAGCTTTCTTT
many | NA | TRBJ1-1 | TRBV7-2 | CASSFGFSNTEAFF | TGTGCCAGCAGCTTCGGTTTTTCGAACACTGAAGCTTTCTTT
many | NA | TRBJ2-7 | TRBV5-5 | CASSRSLGGLSYEQYF | TGTGCCAGCAGCCGCTCCCTCGGGGGGCTCTCCTACGAGCAGTACTTC
many | TRBD1 | TRBJ2-2 | TRBV6-1 | CASSAGTGGTGELFF | TGTGCCAGCAGTGCCGGGACAGGGGGCACCGGGGAGCTGTTTTTT
NA | TRBD1 | TRBJ2-2 | TRBV29-1 | CSVEGRGIGSGELFF | TGCAGCGTTGAGGGCAGGGGGATTGGTTCCGGGGAGCTGTTTTTT
NA | NA | TRBJ2-7 | TRBV10-3 | CAISEQNNRGQYF | TGTGCCATCAGTGAACAGAACAATCGAGGGCAGTACTTC
NA | NA | TRBJ2-5 | TRBV5-1 | CASKAGQETQYF | TGCGCCAGCAAAGCGGGTCAAGAGACCCAGTACTTC
NA | NA | TRBJ2-5 | TRBV5-1 | CASSTRGGQETQYF | TGCGCCAGCAGCACCCGGGGCGGGCAGGAGACCCAGTACTTC
many | TRBD1 | TRBJ1-1 | TRBV12-3/TRBV12-4 | CASSFNRGNTEAFF | TGTGCCAGCAGTTTCAACAGGGGGAACACTGAAGCTTTCTTT
NA | NA | TRBJ2-2 | TRBV6-2/TRBV6-3 | CASSYSRFGPSNTGELFF | TGTGCCAGCAGTTACTCGAGATTCGGGCCATCGAACACCGGGGAGCTGTTTTTT
many | NA | TRBJ1-1 | TRBV2 | CASSEALGQTEAFF | TGTGCCAGCAGTGAAGCGCTTGGGCAGACTGAAGCTTTCTTT
many | NA | TRBJ1-5 | TRBV6-1 | CASSEGASLNQPQHF | TGTGCCAGCAGTGAAGGGGCAAGCCTAAATCAGCCCCAGCATTTT
NA | NA | TRBJ1-2 | TRBV6-5 | CASSYSPGGEGGYTF | TGTGCCAGCAGTTACTCCCCTGGGGGAGAGGGTGGCTACACCTTC
many | NA | TRBJ1-2 | TRBV6-5 | CASLVGRFNYGYTF | TGTGCCAGCCTGGTGGGACGATTTAACTATGGCTACACCTTC
few | NA | TRBJ2-3 | TRBV7-9 | CTSSFGQGSTDTQYF | TGTACCAGCAGCTTCGGGCAGGGGAGCACAGATACGCAGTATTTT
many | NA | TRBJ2-1 | TRBV20-1 | CSASRGADEQFF | TGCAGTGCTAGTCGGGGGGCGGATGAGCAGTTCTTC
many | NA | TRBJ1-1 | TRBV30 | CAWSLRRSLNTEAFF | TGTGCCTGGAGCTTACGGAGGTCTCTGAACACTGAAGCTTTCTTT
many | TRBD1 | TRBJ2-5 | TRBV7-2 | CASSLRQGEETQYF | TGTGCCAGCAGCTTACGACAGGGTGAAGAGACCCAGTACTTC
NA | TRBD2 | TRBJ2-1 | TRBV10-3 | CAISESTRGGATGHNEQFF | TGTGCCATCAGTGAGTCGACTCGGGGGGGGGCTACTGGACACAATGAGCAGTTCTTC
NA | NA | TRBJ1-2 | TRBV18 | CASSLPTKGYYGYTF | TGTGCCAGCTCACTCCCGACTAAGGGGTACTATGGCTACACCTTC
few | NA | TRBJ1-1 | TRBV12-3/TRBV12-4 | CASRGRTSNTKAFF | TGTGCCAGCAGGGGCCGGACTTCGAATACTAAAGCTTTCTTT
many | NA | TRBJ2-2 | TRBV2 | CASSWLRAGELFF | TGTGCCAGCAGCTGGTTGCGTGCCGGGGAGCTGTTTTTT
few | TRBD2 | TRBJ2-3 | TRBV5-1 | CASRLAGVTDTQYF | TGCGCCAGCAGACTAGCGGGGGTTACAGATACGCAGTATTTT
few | NA | TRBJ1-2 | TRBV5-8 | CASSLWPDTLYGYTF | TGTGCCAGCAGCTTGTGGCCCGACACTCTCTATGGCTACACCTTC
few | TRBD1 | TRBJ2-5 | TRBV6-1 | CASSTGQGLRETQYF | TGTGCCAGCAGTACCGGACAGGGGCTTCGGGAGACCCAGTACTTC
NA | TRBD1 | TRBJ2-5 | TRBV19 | CASSRDRGFQETQYF | TGTGCCAGTAGCCGGGACAGGGGTTTCCAAGAGACCCAGTACTTC
NA | NA | TRBJ2-6 | TRBV24-1 | CATVTDLSGANVLTF | TGTGCCACGGTGACAGACCTCTCTGGGGCCAACGTCCTGACTTTC
NA | NA | TRBJ1-2 | TRBV6-1 | CASSPSGIYGYTF | TGTGCCAGCAGCCCGTCGGGGATTTATGGCTACACCTTC
many | NA | TRBJ2-7 | TRBV27 | CASSFQDSGYEQYF | TGTGCCAGCAGTTTCCAGGACAGTGGCTACGAGCAGTACTTC
NA | TRBD1 | TRBJ1-2 | TRBV28 | CASSFPGGYGYAF | TGTGCCAGCAGTTTTCCAGGGGGCTATGGCTACGCCTTC
many | NA | TRBJ2-7 | TRBV2 | CASSVGREYEQYF | TGTGCCAGCAGTGTCGGCAGAGAATACGAGCAGTACTTC
many | NA | TRBJ1-1 | TRBV20-1 | CSARLDGNTEAFF | TGCAGTGCTAGGCTCGACGGTAACACTGAAGCTTTCTTT
many | NA | TRBJ1-1 | TRBV28 | CASSFEFHQAFF | TGTGCCAGCAGTTTCGAGTTTCACCAAGCTTTCTTT
few | NA | TRBJ2-7 | TRBV6-5 | CASSYSRAPYEQYF | TGTGCCAGCAGTTACTCCAGGGCCCCCTACGAGCAGTACTTC
many | NA | TRBJ1-5 | TRBV6-2/TRBV6-3 | CASRGGDDQPQHF | TGTGCCAGCAGAGGGGGGGATGATCAGCCCCAGCATTTT
many | NA | TRBJ1-1 | TRBV5-8 | CASSLATAGVDEAFF | TGTGCCAGCAGCTTGGCCACGGCAGGTGTAGACGAAGCTTTCTTT
many | NA | TRBJ2-1 | TRBV18 | CASSLTGLGYNEQFF | TGTGCCAGCTCACTAACAGGCCTCGGCTACAATGAGCAGTTCTTC
NA | NA | TRBJ1-2 | TRBV28 | CASSLVSGTGYTF | TGTGCCAGCAGTTTAGTGTCGGGGACGGGCTACACCTTC
NA | TRBD1 | TRBJ1-2 | TRBV20-1 | CSARDSRRGRNYGYTF | TGCAGTGCTAGAGATTCTCGGAGGGGGCGAAACTATGGCTACACCTTC